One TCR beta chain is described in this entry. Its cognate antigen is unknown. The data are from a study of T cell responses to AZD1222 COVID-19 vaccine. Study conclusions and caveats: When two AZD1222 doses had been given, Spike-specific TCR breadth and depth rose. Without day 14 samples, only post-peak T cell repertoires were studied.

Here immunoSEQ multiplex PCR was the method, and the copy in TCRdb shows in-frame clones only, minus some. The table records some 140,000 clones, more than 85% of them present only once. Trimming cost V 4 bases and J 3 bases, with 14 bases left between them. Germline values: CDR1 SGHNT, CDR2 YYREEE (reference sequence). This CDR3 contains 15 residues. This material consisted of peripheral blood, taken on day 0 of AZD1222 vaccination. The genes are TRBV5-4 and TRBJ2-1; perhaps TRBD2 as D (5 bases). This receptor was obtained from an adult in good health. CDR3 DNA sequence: TGTGCCAGCAGCCTGGACTCGATGGTCTACAATGAGCAGTTCTTC. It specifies CASSLDSMVYNEQFF.